These 21 T cell receptor beta chains share one sample of origin, sequenced in a study of beta chain features in type 1 diabetes. Overall study findings and caveats: The study found moderately but significantly shorter TCRB CDR3s in all four CD4+ subsets of Type 1 diabetes patients.

Every bit of the isolated RNA underwent reverse transcription, so sequencing read expressed TCRB transcripts. TCRdb's copy holds only in-frame clones and misses some; the assay was immunoSEQ multiplex PCR. The sample has over 650,000 clones; over 12% are singletons. Their recognized antigens are unknown. The sample taken for sequencing was naive CD4+ T cells from blood. These TCRs come from a man in his late teens or twenties with type 1 diabetes.

In this sample, this clone turned up a few times. The chain is built from TRBV10-3 and TRBJ1-4; a weak D match, TRBD1 (6 bases). Germline lookup yields CDR1 ENHRY and CDR2 SYGVKD. This CDR3 is built from 16 residues. Trimming pared 3 bases from V and 4 bases from J, leaving 15 bases between. The CDR3, as DNA: TGTGCCATCAGTGATCCCAGGGGAGCCGATAATGAAAAACTGTTTTTT. It translates to CAISDPRGADNEKLFF.

This clone showed up just a few times. The rearrangement uses TRBV11-2 and TRBJ1-3; no clear D gene. This CDR3 spans 13 amino acids. Germline V CDR1 and CDR2: SGHAT, FQNNGV. V dropped 5 bases and J dropped 4 bases, with 9 bases sitting between them. The CDR3 DNA follows: TGTGCCAGCAGCCCTTCGCTAGGAAACACCATATATTTT. Its protein product is CASSPSLGNTIYF.

The V and J genes are TRBV9 and TRBJ2-7, with D possibly TRBD2 on 7 matching bases. Germline CDR1 is SGDLS and CDR2 is YYNGEE. The CDR3 is made up of 14 amino acids. The V end was cut by 1 base, the J end by 5 bases, with 13 bases between. This chain's CDR3 is CASSVRSGGHEQYF. The CDR3 DNA reads TGTGCCAGCAGCGTACGGTCCGGGGGGCACGAGCAGTACTTC.

The rearrangement joins TRBV6-1 to TRBJ1-1; tentatively, D is TRBD1 (6 bases). The CDR3 spans 12 residues. V dropped 5 bases and J dropped 7 bases, with 11 bases sitting between them. Germline V gene data show CDR1 as MNHNS and CDR2 as SASEGT. The CDR3 is CASSRLDSEAFF. The CDR3 region has the DNA TGTGCCAGCAGTCGTTTGGACAGTGAAGCTTTCTTT.

This clone was detected only a few times. The chain couples TRBV5-4 to TRBJ2-7, with 7 bases matching TRBD1. V lost 3 bases to trimming and J lost 2 bases; unmatched junction nucleotides: 2. Per germline, CDR1 SGHNT and CDR2 YYREEE (reference sequence). This CDR3 region has 13 residues. The CDR3 sequence: CASSSGTAYEQYF. The DNA of the CDR3 is TGTGCCAGCAGCTCCGGGACAGCCTACGAGCAGTACTTC.

This sequence joins TRBV28 and TRBJ2-7, with D unresolved. With 8 bases removed from V and 1 base from J, the gap between germline ends came to 9 bases. The length of the CDR3 is 12 residues. Germline V gene sequence: CDR1 MDHEN, CDR2 SYDVKM. CDR3 sequence (DNA): TGTGCCAGCCAGGAAAGTTCCTACGAGCAGTACTTC. Encoded protein: CASQESSYEQYF.

The genes are TRBV4-2 and TRBJ2-7; D may be TRBD2 (7 bases). The CDR3 extends over 16 amino acids. The germline V gene encodes CDR1 LGHNA and CDR2 YNFKEQ. The V end lost 6 bases, the J end lost 3 bases, and 21 bases lay between the germline ends. As DNA, the CDR3 is TGTGCCAGCAGTCCTTCCGAACGGGGGGCTAGCTACGAGCAGTACTTC. It codes for CASSPSERGASYEQYF.

A few counts support this clone. The gene calls are TRBV18 and TRBJ2-7, with a possible D match to TRBD2 (6 bases). Deletions cut 4 bases from V and 1 base from J, with 8 bases between. Germline-derived CDR1 and CDR2 are KGHSH and LQKENI. The CDR3 length is 13 residues. The CDR3 loop reads CASSREESYEQYF. CDR3 in DNA: TGTGCCAGCTCACGGGAGGAATCCTACGAGCAGTACTTC.

The V and J genes are TRBV29-1 and TRBJ2-3, with TRBD2 matching 9 bases. The CDR3 totals 15 residues. CDR1 is SQVTM and CDR2 is ANQGSEA in the germline V gene. V lost 4 bases to trimming and J lost 0 bases; unmatched junction nucleotides: 5. The CDR3 protein is CSVAASGISTDTQYF. The CDR3, as DNA: TGCAGCGTTGCAGCTAGCGGGATAAGCACAGATACGCAGTATTTT.

This clone was detected only a few times. V gene TRBV28 combines with J gene TRBJ2-5, with 11 bases matching TRBD1. This CDR3 is 13 amino acids long. Unmatched junction bases numbered 6, after V lost 6 bases and J lost 9 bases. CDR1 and CDR2 (germline): MDHEN, SYDVKM. CDR3 amino acids: CASSKGQGVAQYF. The CDR3, as DNA: TGTGCCAGCAGCAAGGGACAGGGGGTGGCCCAGTACTTC.

This clone was observed a few times. The V call is TRBV6-6, the J call TRBJ1-5, with D tentatively TRBD1 (5 bases). V was cut by 6 bases and J by 0 bases, with 9 bases left in between. The germline V gene encodes CDR1 MNHNY and CDR2 SVGAGI (reference sequence). The CDR3 runs to 14 residues. CDR3 nucleotide sequence: TGTGCCAGCAGCCGCAGGGTTAGCAATCAGCCCCAGCATTTT. This encodes CASSRRVSNQPQHF.

Of note for this clone: The germline gene is not matched at one end of the junction; a read error may be the cause. The CDR3 DNA sequence: TGTGCCTGGGACCGGACCAACTTC. This codes for CAWDRTNF. The V and J genes are TRBV30 and TRBJ1-2; D unclear. Germline V lookup: CDR1 GTSNPN, CDR2 SVGIG (reference sequence). This CDR3 is built from 8 residues.

The rearrangement uses TRBV18 and TRBJ2-5; possible D gene TRBD2, 6 bases. Trimming stripped 3 bases from V and 5 bases from J, with 13 bases between. This CDR3 region has 14 residues. The germline gives CDR1 KGHSH, CDR2 LQKENI. CDR3 nucleotide sequence: TGTGCCAGCTCACCTTCCGGAGGGATTGAGACCCAGTACTTC. It encodes CASSPSGGIETQYF.

The rearrangement links TRBV30 to TRBJ2-7; TRBD2 aligns across 7 bases. The CDR3 runs to 13 residues. Germline V CDR1 and CDR2: GTSNPN, SVGIG (reference sequence). Trimming cost V 0 bases and J 4 bases; bases outside gene matches: 3. The CDR3 sequence is CAWSVGGFYEQYF. The CDR3 DNA reads TGTGCCTGGAGTGTGGGGGGGTTTTACGAGCAGTACTTC.

This chain connects TRBV10-3 to TRBJ2-3, with 9 bases fitting TRBD2. This CDR3 has 16 amino acids. Per the germline V gene, CDR1 is ENHRY and CDR2 is SYGVKD. The V gene end was trimmed by 0 bases and the J gene end by 0 bases; junction bases not matched to a gene: 1. CDR3: CAISESSGSSTDTQYF. The CDR3 coding sequence is TGTGCCATCAGTGAGTCTAGCGGGAGTAGCACAGATACGCAGTATTTT.

V and J are TRBV5-6 and TRBJ2-2; 12 bases fit TRBD1. Per germline, CDR1 SGHDT and CDR2 YYEEEE. Unmatched junction bases numbered 7, after V lost 3 bases and J lost 7 bases. This CDR3 is 16 amino acids long. The CDR3 nucleotides read TGTGCCAGCAGCTCACCGGGACAGGGGGCTGGCGGGGAGCTGTTTTTT. It encodes CASSSPGQGAGGELFF.

This clone showed up just a few times. This rearrangement joins TRBV6-5 to TRBJ2-3; a possible D gene is TRBD1 (5 bases). Per the germline V gene, CDR1 is MNHEY and CDR2 is SVGAGI. This CDR3 has 15 amino acids. Deletions cut 8 bases from V and 3 bases from J, with 18 bases between. In DNA, the CDR3 is TGTGCCAGCGGCGGCTGGGGCCTCGCAACAGATACGCAGTATTTT. Amino acids: CASGGWGLATDTQYF.

The chain carries TRBV30 and TRBJ2-3, with a weak D call TRBD1 (6 bases). Trimming left V 0 bases short and J 6 bases short, with 13 bases between. Germline V CDR1 and CDR2: GTSNPN, SVGIG (reference sequence). The CDR3 is made up of 14 amino acids. CDR3 sequence reads: CAWSVRQGPDTQYF. DNA of the CDR3: TGTGCCTGGAGTGTAAGGCAGGGGCCTGATACGCAGTATTTT.

This clone has just a few counts. The rearrangement joins TRBV29-1 to TRBJ1-2, with 9 bases lining up with TRBD1. CDR3 length: 18 residues. The ends lost 1 base at V and 3 bases at J; junction bases unmatched: 15. Germline CDR1 and CDR2: SQVTM and ANQGSEA. For the CDR3, the DNA is TGCAGCGTTGAAGTCCGGGACAGGGATAAACTAAGCGACTATGGCTACACCTTC. Protein product: CSVEVRDRDKLSDYGYTF. Using reference TRBV29-1 and TRBJ1-2 for the parts outside the CDR3, the full variable domain is SAVISQKPSRDICQRGTSLTIQCQVDSQVTMMFWYRQQPGQSLTLIATANQGSEATYESGFVIDKFPISRPNLTFSTLTVSNMSPEDSSIYLCSVEVRDRDKLSDYGYTFGSGTRLTVV.

This clone appeared a few times. The genes are TRBV6-6 and TRBJ2-1, with no clear D. This CDR3 has 11 residues. Trimming cost V 7 bases and J 4 bases, with 5 bases left between them. The germline CDR1 and CDR2 sequences are MNHNY and SVGAGI (reference sequence). This chain's CDR3 is CASKKYNEQFF. CDR3 nucleotide sequence: TGTGCCAGCAAGAAGTACAATGAGCAGTTCTTC.

The rearrangement joins TRBV6-6 to TRBJ2-1; D could derive from TRBD1 or TRBD2 (6 bases each). Germline V gives CDR1 MNHNY, CDR2 SVGAGI (reference sequence). The CDR3 loop spans 16 amino acids. V dropped 4 bases and J dropped 8 bases, with 21 bases sitting between them. The CDR3 DNA reads as TGTGCCAGCAGTTCCGCAGCGCTCGGGGGCCGTTATGAGCAGTTCTTC. Amino acid sequence: CASSSAALGGRYEQFF.